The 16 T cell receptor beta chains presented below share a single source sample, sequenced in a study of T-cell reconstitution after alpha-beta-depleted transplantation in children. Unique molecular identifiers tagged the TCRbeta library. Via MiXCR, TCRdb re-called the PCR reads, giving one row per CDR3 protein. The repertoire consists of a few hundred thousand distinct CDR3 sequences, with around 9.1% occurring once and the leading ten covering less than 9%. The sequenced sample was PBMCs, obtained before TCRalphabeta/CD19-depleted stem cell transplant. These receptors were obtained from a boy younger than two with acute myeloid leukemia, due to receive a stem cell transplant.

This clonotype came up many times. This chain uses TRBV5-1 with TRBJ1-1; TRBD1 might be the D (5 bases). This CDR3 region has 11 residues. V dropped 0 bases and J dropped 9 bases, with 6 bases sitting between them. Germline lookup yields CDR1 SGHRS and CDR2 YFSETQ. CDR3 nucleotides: TGCGCCAGCAGCTTGGGGGACCAAGCTTTCTTT. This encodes CASSLGDQAFF.

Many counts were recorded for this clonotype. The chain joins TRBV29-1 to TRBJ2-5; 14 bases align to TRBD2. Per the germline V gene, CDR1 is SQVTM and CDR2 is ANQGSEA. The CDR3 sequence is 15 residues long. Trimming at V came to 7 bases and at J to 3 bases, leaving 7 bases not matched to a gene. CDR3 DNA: TGCAGCGGTGCGGGACTAGCGGGAGTGGAAGAGACCCAGTACTTC. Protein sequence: CSGAGLAGVEETQYF. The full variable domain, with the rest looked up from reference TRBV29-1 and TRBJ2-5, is SAVISQKPSRDICQRGTSLTIQCQVDSQVTMMFWYRQQPGQSLTLIATANQGSEATYESGFVIDKFPISRPNLTFSTLTVSNMSPEDSSIYLCSGAGLAGVEETQYFGPGTRLLVL.

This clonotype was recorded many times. CDR3 loop: CASSEMASSDTQYF. Here the CDR3 DNA reads TGTGCCAGCAGTGAAATGGCCAGCTCAGATACGCAGTATTTT. The chain links TRBV6-1 to TRBJ2-3; D not certain. This CDR3 spans 14 amino acids. The ends were cut back, 2 bases at V and 4 bases at J, with 10 bases in the middle. Germline lookup yields CDR1 MNHNS and CDR2 SASEGT.

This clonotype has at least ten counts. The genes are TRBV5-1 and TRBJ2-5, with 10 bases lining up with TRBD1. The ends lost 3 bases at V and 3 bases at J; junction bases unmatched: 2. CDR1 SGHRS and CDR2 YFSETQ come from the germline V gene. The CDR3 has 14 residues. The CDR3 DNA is TGCGCCAGCAGCTCGGACAGGGGGGAAGAGACCCAGTACTTC. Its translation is CASSSDRGEETQYF.

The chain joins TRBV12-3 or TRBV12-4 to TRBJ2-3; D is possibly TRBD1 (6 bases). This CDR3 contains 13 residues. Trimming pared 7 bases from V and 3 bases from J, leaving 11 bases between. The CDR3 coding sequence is TGTGCCAGCACTCGGACAGATACAGATACGCAGTATTTT. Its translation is CASTRTDTDTQYF.

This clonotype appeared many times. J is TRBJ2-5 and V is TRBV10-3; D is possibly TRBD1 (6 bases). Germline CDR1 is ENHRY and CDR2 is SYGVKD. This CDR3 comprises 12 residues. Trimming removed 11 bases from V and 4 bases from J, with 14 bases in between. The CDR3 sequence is CAAQTRGETQYF. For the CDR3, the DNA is TGTGCCGCGCAAACCAGGGGAGAGACCCAGTACTTC.

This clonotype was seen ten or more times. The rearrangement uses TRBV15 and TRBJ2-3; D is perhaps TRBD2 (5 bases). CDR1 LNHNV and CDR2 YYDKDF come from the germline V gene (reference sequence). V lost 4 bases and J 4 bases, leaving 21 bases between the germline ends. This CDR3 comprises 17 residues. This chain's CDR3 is CATSTRRGTLLPDTQYF. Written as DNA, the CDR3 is TGTGCCACCAGCACGCGACGGGGTACCCTGCTCCCAGATACGCAGTATTTT. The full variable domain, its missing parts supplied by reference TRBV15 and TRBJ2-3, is DAMVIQNPRYQVTQFGKPVTLSCSQTLNHNVMYWYQQKSSQAPKLLFHYYDKDFNNEADTPDNFQSRRPNTSFCFLDIRSPGLGDTAMYLCATSTRRGTLLPDTQYFGPGTRLTVL.

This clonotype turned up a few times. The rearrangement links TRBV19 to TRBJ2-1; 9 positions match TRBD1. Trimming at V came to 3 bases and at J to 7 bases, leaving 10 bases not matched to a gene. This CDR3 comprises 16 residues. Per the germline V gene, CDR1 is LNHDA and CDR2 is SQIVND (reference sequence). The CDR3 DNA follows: TGTGCCAGTAGTATGTCCCCGACAGGGGGTCTGAATGAGCAGTTCTTC. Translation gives CASSMSPTGGLNEQFF. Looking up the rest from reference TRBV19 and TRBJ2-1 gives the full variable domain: DGGITQSPKYLFRKEGQNVTLSCEQNLNHDAMYWYRQDPGQGLRLIYYSQIVNDFQKGDIAEGYSVSREKKESFPLTVTSAQKNPTAFYLCASSMSPTGGLNEQFFGPGTRLTVL.

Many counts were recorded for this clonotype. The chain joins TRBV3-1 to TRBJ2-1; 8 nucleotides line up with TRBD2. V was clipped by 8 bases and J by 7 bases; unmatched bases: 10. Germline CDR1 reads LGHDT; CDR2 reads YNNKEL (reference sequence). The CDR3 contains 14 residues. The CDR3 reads CASGFTSGTNEQFF. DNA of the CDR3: TGTGCCAGCGGTTTCACTAGCGGCACGAATGAGCAGTTCTTC.

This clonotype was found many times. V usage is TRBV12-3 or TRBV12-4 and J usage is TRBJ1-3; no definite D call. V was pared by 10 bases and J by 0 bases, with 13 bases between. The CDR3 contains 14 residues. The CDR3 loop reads CATGERLSGNTIYF. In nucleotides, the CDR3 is TGTGCCACCGGGGAGCGCCTCTCTGGAAACACCATATATTTT.

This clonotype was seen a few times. The CDR3 spells CASSGQGREKLFF. For the CDR3, the DNA is TGTGCCAGCAGCGGACAGGGGCGCGAAAAACTGTTTTTT. The chain carries TRBV7-2 and TRBJ1-4; 9 bases match TRBD1. The trim removed 5 bases at V and 8 bases at J, leaving 3 bases unmatched. CDR1 SGHTA and CDR2 FQGNSA come from the germline V gene. The CDR3 loop spans 13 amino acids.

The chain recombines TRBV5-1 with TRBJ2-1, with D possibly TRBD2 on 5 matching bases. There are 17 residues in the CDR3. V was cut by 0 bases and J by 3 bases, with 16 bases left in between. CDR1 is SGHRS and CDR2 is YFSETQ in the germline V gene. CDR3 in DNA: TGCGCCAGCAGCTTGGAAGTACTCGGGGAGATCTACAATGAGCAGTTCTTC. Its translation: CASSLEVLGEIYNEQFF.

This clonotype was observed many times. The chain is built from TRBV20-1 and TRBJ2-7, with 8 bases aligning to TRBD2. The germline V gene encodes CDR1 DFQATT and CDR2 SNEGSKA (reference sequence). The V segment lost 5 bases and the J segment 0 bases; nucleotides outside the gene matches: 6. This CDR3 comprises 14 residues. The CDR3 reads CSAPPLAGSYEQYF. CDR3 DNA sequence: TGCAGTGCTCCTCCCCTAGCGGGCTCCTACGAGCAGTACTTC.

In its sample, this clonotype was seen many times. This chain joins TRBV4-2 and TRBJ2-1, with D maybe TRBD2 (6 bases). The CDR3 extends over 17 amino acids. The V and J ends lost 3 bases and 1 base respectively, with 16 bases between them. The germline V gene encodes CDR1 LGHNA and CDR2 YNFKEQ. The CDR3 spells CASSQALERASYNEQFF. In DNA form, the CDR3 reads TGTGCCAGCAGCCAGGCTCTGGAGCGGGCTTCCTACAATGAGCAGTTCTTC.

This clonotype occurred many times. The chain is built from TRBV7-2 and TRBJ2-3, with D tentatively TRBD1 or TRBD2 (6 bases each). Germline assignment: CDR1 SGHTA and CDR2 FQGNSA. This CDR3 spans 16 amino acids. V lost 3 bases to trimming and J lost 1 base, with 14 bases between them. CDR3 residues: CASSLGAGIGTDTQYF. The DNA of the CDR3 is TGTGCCAGCAGCTTGGGGGCGGGAATCGGCACAGATACGCAGTATTTT.

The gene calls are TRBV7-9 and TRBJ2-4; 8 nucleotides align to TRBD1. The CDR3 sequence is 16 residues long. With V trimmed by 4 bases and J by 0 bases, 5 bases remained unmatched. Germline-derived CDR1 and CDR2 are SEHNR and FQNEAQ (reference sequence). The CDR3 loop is CASSSDRGLAKNIQYF. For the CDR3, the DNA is TGTGCCAGCAGCTCAGACAGGGGCCTAGCCAAAAACATTCAGTACTTC.